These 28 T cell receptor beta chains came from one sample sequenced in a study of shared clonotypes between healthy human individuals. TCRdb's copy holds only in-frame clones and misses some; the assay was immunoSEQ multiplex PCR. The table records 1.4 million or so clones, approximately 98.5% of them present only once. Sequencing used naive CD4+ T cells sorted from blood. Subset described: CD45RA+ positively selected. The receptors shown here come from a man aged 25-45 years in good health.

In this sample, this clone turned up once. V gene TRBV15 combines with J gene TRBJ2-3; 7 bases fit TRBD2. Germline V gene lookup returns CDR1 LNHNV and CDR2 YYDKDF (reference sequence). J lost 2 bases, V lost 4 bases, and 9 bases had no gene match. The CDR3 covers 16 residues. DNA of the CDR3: TGTGCCACCAGCAAAGCGGGGTCCCGGGTCACAGATACGCAGTATTTT. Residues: CATSKAGSRVTDTQYF. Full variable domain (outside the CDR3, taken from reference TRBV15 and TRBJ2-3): DAMVIQNPRYQVTQFGKPVTLSCSQTLNHNVMYWYQQKSSQAPKLLFHYYDKDFNNEADTPDNFQSRRPNTSFCFLDIRSPGLGDTAMYLCATSKAGSRVTDTQYFGPGTRLTVL.

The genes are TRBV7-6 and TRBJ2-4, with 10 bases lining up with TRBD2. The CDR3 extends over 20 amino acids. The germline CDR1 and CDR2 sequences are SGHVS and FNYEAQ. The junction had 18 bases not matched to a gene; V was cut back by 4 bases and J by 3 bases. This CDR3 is CASSSFTGTSASVDKNIQYF. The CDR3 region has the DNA TGTGCCAGCAGCTCATTCACCGGGACTAGCGCCAGTGTGGACAAAAACATTCAGTACTTC.

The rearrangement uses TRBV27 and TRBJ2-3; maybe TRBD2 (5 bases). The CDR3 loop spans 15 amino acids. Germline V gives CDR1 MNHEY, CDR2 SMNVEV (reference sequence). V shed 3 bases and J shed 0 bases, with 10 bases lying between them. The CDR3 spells CASSFAGQSTDTQYF. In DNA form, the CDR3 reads TGTGCCAGCAGTTTTGCGGGCCAAAGCACAGATACGCAGTATTTT.

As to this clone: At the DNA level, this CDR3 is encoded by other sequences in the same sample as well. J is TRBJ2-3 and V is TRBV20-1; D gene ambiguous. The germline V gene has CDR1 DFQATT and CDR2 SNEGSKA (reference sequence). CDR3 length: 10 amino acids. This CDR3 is CSVSTDTQYF. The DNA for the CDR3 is TGCTCTGTAAGCACAGATACGCAGTATTTT.

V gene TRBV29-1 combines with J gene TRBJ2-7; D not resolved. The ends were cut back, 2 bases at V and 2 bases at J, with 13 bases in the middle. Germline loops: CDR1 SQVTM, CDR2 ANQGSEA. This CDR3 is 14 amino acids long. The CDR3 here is CSVETPRHPYEQYF. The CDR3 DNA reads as TGCAGCGTTGAAACCCCCAGGCATCCCTACGAGCAGTACTTC.

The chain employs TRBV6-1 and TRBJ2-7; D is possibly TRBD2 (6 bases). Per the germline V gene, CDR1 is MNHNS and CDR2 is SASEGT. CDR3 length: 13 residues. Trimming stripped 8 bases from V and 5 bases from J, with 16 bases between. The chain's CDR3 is CASGRRDSDEQYF. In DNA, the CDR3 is TGTGCCAGCGGCCGCCGGGACTCAGACGAGCAGTACTTC.

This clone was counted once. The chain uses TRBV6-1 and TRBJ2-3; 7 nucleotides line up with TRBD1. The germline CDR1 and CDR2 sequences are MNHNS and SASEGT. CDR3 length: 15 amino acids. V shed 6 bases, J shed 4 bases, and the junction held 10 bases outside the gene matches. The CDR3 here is CASSGTARTADTQYF. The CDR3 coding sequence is TGTGCCAGCAGCGGGACAGCCCGGACCGCAGATACGCAGTATTTT.

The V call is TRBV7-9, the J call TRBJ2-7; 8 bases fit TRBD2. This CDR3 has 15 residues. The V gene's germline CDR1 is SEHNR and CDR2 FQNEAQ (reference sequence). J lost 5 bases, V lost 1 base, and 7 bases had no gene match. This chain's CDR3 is CASSLESGSSDEQYF. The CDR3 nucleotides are TGTGCCAGCAGCTTAGAGAGCGGGAGTTCAGACGAGCAGTACTTC.

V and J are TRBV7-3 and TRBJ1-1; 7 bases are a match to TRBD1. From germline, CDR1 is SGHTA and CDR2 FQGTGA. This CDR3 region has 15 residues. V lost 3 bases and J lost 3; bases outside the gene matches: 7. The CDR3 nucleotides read TGTGCCAGCAGCTTGGCCAGGGGGACATACACTGAAGCTTTCTTT. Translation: CASSLARGTYTEAFF.

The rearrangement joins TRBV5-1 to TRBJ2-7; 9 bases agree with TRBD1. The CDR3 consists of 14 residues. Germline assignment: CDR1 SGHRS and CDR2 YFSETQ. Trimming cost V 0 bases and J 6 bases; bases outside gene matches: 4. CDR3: CASSLEGQGGEQYF. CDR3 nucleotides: TGCGCCAGCAGCTTGGAGGGACAGGGTGGCGAGCAGTACTTC.

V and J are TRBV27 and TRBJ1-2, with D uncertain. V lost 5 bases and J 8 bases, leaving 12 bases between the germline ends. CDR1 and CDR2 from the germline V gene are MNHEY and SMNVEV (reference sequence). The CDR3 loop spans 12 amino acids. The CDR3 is CASSSHGRGYTF. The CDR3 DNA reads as TGTGCCAGCAGTAGCCATGGGAGAGGCTACACCTTC.

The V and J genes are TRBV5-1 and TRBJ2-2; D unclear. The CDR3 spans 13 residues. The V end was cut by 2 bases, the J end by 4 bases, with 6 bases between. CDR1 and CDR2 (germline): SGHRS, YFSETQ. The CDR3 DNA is TGCGCCAGCAGCTTAAGAGTCACCGGGGAGCTGTTTTTT. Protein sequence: CASSLRVTGELFF.

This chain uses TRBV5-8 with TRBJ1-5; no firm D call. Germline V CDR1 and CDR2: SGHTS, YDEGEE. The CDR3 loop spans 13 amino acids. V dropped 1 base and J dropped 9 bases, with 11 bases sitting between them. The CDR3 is CASSLKGRGPQHF. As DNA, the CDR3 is TGTGCCAGCAGCTTGAAAGGGCGGGGGCCCCAGCATTTT.

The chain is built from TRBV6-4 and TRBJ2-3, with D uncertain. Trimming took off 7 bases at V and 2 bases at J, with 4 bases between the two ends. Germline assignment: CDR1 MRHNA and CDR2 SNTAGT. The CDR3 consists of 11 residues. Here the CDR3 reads CASILTDTQYF. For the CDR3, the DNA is TGTGCCAGCATCCTCACAGATACGCAGTATTTT.

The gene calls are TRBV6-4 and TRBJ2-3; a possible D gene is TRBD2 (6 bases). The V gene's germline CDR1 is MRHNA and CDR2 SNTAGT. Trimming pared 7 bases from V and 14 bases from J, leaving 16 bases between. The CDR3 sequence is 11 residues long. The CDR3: CASNGSQSRYF. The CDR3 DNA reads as TGTGCCAGCAACGGGAGCCAATCCCGGTATTTT.

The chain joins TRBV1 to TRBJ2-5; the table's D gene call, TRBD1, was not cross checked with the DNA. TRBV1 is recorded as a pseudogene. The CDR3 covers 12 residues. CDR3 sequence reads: CTTKTGKETQYF. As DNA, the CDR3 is TGCACCACCAAGACAGGAAAAGAGACCCAGTACTTC.

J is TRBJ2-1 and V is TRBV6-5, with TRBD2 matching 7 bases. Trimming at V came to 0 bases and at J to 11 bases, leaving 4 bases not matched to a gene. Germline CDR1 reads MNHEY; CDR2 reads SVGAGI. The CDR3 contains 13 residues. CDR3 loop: CASSYSSGTKQFF. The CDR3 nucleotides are TGTGCCAGCAGTTACTCGAGTGGGACTAAGCAGTTCTTC.

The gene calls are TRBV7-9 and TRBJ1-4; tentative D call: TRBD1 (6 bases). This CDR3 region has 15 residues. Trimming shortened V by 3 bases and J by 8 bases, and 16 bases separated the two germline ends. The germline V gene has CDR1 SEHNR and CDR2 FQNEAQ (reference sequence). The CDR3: CASSLFGDKGEKLFF. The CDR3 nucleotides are TGTGCCAGCAGCTTGTTCGGGGACAAGGGAGAAAAACTGTTTTTT.

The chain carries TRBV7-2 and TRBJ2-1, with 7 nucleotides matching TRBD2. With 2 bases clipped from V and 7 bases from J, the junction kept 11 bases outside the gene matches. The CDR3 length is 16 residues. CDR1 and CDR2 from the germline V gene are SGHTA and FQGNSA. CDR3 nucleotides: TGTGCCAGCAGCTTACGGCGGGAGTTGTTTAGGAATGAGCAGTTCTTC. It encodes CASSLRRELFRNEQFF.

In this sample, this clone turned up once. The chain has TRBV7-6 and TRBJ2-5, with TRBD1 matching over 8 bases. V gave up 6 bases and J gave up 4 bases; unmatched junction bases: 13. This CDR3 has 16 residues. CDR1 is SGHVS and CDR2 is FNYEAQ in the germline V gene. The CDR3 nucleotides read TGTGCCAGCAGTGTCTCTGGACAGGGAACTATAGAGACCCAGTACTTC. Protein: CASSVSGQGTIETQYF.

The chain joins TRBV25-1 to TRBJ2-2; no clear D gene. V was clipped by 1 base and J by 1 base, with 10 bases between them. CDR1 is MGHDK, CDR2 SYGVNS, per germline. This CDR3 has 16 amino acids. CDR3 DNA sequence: TGTGCCAGCAGTGAATCCGGATGGGAGAACACCGGGGAGCTGTTTTTT. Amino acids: CASSESGWENTGELFF.

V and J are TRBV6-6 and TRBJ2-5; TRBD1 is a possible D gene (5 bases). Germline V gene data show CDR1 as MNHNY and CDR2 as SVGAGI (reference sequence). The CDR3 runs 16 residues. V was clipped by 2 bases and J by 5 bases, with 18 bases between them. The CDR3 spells CASSYSRVRAEETQYF. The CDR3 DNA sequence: TGTGCCAGCAGTTACAGTAGGGTCAGGGCTGAGGAGACCCAGTACTTC.

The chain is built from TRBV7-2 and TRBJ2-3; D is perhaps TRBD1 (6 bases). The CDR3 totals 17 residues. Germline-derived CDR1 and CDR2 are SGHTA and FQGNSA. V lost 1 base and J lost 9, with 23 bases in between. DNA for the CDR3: TGTGCCAGCAGCTTAGTGGCAGGGTTTAGACAGGCGTCAACGCAGTATTTT. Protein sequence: CASSLVAGFRQASTQYF.

CDR3 protein: CSVEIGQGDNEQFF. The CDR3 DNA reads TGCAGCGTTGAAATCGGACAGGGGGACAATGAGCAGTTCTTC. The chain combines TRBV29-1 with TRBJ2-1; 10 bases line up with TRBD1. Germline V gene data show CDR1 as SQVTM and CDR2 as ANQGSEA. Trimming at V came to 2 bases and at J to 5 bases, leaving 3 bases not matched to a gene. The length of the CDR3 is 14 residues.

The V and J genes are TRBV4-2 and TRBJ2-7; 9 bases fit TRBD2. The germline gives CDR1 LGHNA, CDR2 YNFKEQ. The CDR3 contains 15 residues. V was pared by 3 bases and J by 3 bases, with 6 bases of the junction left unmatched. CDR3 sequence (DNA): TGTGCCAGCAGCCAGGTAGCGGGGGCGCACTACGAGCAGTACTTC. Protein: CASSQVAGAHYEQYF.

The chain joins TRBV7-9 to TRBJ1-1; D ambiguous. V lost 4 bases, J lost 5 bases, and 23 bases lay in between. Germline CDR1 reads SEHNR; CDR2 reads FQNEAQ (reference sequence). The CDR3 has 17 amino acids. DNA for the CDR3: TGTGCCAGCAGCTCCGCCCTTGGGCCAGACCTCGGAACTGAAGCTTTCTTT. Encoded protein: CASSSALGPDLGTEAFF.

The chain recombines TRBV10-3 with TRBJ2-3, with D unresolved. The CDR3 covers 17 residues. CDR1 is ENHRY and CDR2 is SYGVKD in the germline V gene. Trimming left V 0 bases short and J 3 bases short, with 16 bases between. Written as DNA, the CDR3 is TGTGCCATCAGTGAGTCCGTTTCTCGGCGAAGGACAGATACGCAGTATTTT. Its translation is CAISESVSRRRTDTQYF.

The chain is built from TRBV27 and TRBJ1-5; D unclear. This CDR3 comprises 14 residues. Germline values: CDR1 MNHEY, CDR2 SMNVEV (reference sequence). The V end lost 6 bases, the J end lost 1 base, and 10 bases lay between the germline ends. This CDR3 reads CASSFSWSNQPQHF. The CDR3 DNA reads TGTGCCAGCAGCTTTTCGTGGAGCAATCAGCCCCAGCATTTT.